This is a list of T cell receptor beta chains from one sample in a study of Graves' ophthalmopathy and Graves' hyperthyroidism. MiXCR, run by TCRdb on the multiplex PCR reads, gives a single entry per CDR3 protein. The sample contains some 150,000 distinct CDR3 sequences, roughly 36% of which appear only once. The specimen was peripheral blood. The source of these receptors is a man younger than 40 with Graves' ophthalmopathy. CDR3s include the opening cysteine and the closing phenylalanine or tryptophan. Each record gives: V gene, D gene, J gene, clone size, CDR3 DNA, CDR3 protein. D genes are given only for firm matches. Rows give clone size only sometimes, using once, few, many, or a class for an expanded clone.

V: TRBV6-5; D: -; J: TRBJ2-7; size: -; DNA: TGTGCCAGCAGTCTACAGGGGAGGCTCGACGAGCAGTACTTC; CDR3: CASSLQGRLDEQYF
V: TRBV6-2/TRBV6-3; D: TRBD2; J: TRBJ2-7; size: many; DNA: TGTGCCAGCAGCCTTGGACTAGCACCTGAGCAGTACTTC; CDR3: CASSLGLAPEQYF
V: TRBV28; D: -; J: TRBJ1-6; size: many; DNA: TGTGCCAGCCGCGGGGCTGGCCGTGGTTCACCCCTCCACTTT; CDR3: CASRGAGRGSPLHF
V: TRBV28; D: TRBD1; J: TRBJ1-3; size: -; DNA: TGTGCCAGCAGTTTTACAGGGGGGGCTGGAAACACCATATATTTT; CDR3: CASSFTGGAGNTIYF
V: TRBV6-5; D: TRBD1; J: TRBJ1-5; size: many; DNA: TGTGCCAGCTGGCCCGGGACAGGGGGGGTCAATCAGCCCCAGCATTTT; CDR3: CASWPGTGGVNQPQHF
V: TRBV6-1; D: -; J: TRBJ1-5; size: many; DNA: TGTGCCAGCAGTGTAGCGGGGGGAGGCAATCAGCCCCAGCATTTT; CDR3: CASSVAGGGNQPQHF
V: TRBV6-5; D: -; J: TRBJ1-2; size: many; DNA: TGTGCCAGCAGCAGGGATGCTCGAAGGCATGGCTACACCTTC; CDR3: CASSRDARRHGYTF
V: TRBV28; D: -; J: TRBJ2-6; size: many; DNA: TGTGCCAGCTCGACTGGGGCCAACGTCCTGACTTTC; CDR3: CASSTGANVLTF
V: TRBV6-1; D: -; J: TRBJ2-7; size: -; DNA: TGTGCCAGCAGTGGGGACAACTCGTACGAGCAGTACTTC; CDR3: CASSGDNSYEQYF
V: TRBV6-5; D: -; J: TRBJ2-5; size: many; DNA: TGTGCCAGCAGTTACTGGGACACCCACCAAGAGACCCAGTACTTC; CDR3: CASSYWDTHQETQYF
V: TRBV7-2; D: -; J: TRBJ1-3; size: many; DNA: TGTGCCAGCAGCCTACGGGCGAATACTGGAAACACCATATATTTT; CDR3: CASSLRANTGNTIYF
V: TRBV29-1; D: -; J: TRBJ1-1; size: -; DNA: TGCAGCGTTGAGGTCTTAAACACTGAAGCTTTCTTT; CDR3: CSVEVLNTEAFF
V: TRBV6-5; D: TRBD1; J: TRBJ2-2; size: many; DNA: TGTGCCAGCAAAAAGGGACAGGGGAACACCGGGGAGCTGTTTTTT; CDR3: CASKKGQGNTGELFF
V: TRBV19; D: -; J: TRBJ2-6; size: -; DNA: TGTGCCAGTCTCCCCGGCCCAGAAAGCTCTGGGGCCAACGTCCTGACTTTC; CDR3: CASLPGPESSGANVLTF
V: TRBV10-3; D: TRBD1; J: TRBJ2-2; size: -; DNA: TGTGCCACCGTTGGGGACAGGGTGAGAACCGGGGAGCTGTTTTTT; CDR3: CATVGDRVRTGELFF
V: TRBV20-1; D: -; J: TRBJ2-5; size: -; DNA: TGCAGTGCTAAGCGGTATGCGGAGACCCAGTACTTC; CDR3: CSAKRYAETQYF